The 8 T cell receptor beta chains below come from one sample, sequenced in a study of CD8 T cells in ankylosing spondylitis. Study observations and caveats: Characteristic, it appeared, of ankylosing spondylitis blood was a TCR beta motif of eight or nine highly homologous variants.

Their recognized antigens are unknown. TCRdb processed the 5' RACE reads anew with MiXCR; each CDR3 protein has one entry. The data hold 450,000 or so distinct CDR3 sequences, with 25% to 30% observed a single time. Specimen: blood, either unsorted or a sorted T cell fraction (not recorded which). These receptors all come from a male donor with ankylosing spondylitis.

This clonotype was recorded a few times. The chain combines TRBV7-2 with TRBJ2-7; D is undetermined. The CDR3 has 13 amino acids. V shed 4 bases and J shed 5 bases, with 12 bases lying between them. Germline V gene data show CDR1 as SGHTA and CDR2 as FQGNSA. CDR3 loop: CASSSESWDEQYV. The CDR3 DNA reads as TGTGCCAGCAGCTCCGAAAGTTGGGACGAGCAGTACGTC.

This clonotype was picked up a small number of times. The J gene is TRBJ1-1, the V gene TRBV4-1; 7 bases fit TRBD1. J gave up 1 base and V 5 bases, and 7 bases lay outside the gene matches. The V gene's germline CDR1 is MGHRA and CDR2 YSYEKL. The CDR3 sequence is 15 residues long. The CDR3 reads CASSSPGQTNTEAFF. The CDR3 DNA is TGCGCCAGCAGCTCGCCGGGACAGACGAACACTGAAGCTTTCTTT.

This clonotype was found a few times. The chain uses TRBV7-9 and TRBJ2-2; D is ambiguous. V lost 6 bases, J lost 4 bases, and 18 bases lay in between. In germline, CDR1 is SEHNR, CDR2 FQNEAQ (reference sequence). This CDR3 comprises 16 residues. As DNA, the CDR3 is TGTGCCAGCAGTTTGGTAGTAGTCGGCATCACCGGGGAGCTGTTTTTT. Encoded protein: CASSLVVVGITGELFF.

The chain couples TRBV5-6 to TRBJ2-5; tentative D call: TRBD2 (5 bases). The germline V gene has CDR1 SGHDT and CDR2 YYEEEE. The CDR3 contains 16 residues. Trimming removed 1 base at V and 5 bases at J, with 18 bases between. The CDR3 DNA follows: TGTGCCAGCAGCTTGTTTACTAGTCTTTCTACGGAGACCCAGTACTTC. This encodes CASSLFTSLSTETQYF.

The chain uses TRBV30 and TRBJ1-5; the D gene is possibly TRBD1 (5 bases). Trimming stripped 2 bases from V and 6 bases from J, with 11 bases between. Germline CDR1 reads GTSNPN; CDR2 reads SVGIG (reference sequence). The CDR3 loop spans 13 amino acids. The CDR3 loop reads CAWSLTAGQPQHF. CDR3 bases: TGTGCCTGGAGTTTGACAGCCGGTCAGCCCCAGCATTTT.

This clonotype was observed a few times. This chain links TRBV20-1 with TRBJ1-5; 7 nucleotides line up with TRBD1. Trimming took 1 base from V and 1 from J; bases not matched to a gene: 4. From germline, CDR1 is DFQATT and CDR2 SNEGSKA (reference sequence). CDR3 size: 15 residues. The CDR3 loop is CSARGDSLSNQPQHF. The DNA of the CDR3 is TGCAGTGCTAGAGGGGACAGCCTCAGCAATCAGCCCCAGCATTTT.

This clonotype was seen a handful of times. The chain employs TRBV3-1 and TRBJ2-1, with D perhaps TRBD2 (6 bases). V lost 1 base to trimming and J lost 9 bases, with 13 bases between them. The CDR3 is made up of 14 amino acids. The germline V gene encodes CDR1 LGHDT and CDR2 YNNKEL (reference sequence). In nucleotides, the CDR3 is TGTGCCAGCAGCCAAGCGGCGGGGCCCGGTGAGCAGTTCTTC. This sequence encodes CASSQAAGPGEQFF.

The V call is TRBV9, the J call TRBJ2-1; D is ambiguous. Trimming left V 4 bases short and J 0 bases short, with 17 bases between. The CDR3 is made up of 17 amino acids. Germline V CDR1 and CDR2: SGDLS, YYNGEE. The CDR3 region has the DNA TGTGCCAGCAGCATCCACTTGGCGGTATCCTCCTACAATGAGCAGTTCTTC. Translation gives CASSIHLAVSSYNEQFF.